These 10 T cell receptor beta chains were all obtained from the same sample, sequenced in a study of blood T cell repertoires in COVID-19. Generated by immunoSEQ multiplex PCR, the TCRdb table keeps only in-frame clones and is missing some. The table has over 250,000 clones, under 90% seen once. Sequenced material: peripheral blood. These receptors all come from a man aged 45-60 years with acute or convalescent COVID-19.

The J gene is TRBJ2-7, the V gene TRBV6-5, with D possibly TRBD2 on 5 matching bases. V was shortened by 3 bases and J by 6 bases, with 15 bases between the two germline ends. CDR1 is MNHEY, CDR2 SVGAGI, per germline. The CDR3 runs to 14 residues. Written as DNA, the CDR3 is TGTGCCAGCAGTTATGGCAGAGGAGGCCTCGAGCAGTACTTC. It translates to CASSYGRGGLEQYF.

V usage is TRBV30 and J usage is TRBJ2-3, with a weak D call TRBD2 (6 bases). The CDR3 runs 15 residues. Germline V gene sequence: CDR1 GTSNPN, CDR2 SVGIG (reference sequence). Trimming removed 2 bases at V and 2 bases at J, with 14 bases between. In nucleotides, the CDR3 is TGTGCCTGGAGTTTACTAGCTGGAAACACAGATACGCAGTATTTT. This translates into CAWSLLAGNTDTQYF.

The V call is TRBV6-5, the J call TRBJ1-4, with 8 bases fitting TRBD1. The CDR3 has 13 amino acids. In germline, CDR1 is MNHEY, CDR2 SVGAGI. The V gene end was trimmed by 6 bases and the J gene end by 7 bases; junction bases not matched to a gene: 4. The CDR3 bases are TGTGCCAGCAGGCAGGGGGCGGCTGAAAAACTGTTTTTT. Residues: CASRQGAAEKLFF.

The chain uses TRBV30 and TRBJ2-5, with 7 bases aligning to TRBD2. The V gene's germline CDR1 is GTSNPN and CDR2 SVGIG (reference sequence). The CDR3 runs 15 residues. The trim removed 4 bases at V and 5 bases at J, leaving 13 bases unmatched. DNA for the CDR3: TGTGCCTGGAATATACCCTGGCTAGCGGAGGAGACCCAGTACTTC. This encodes CAWNIPWLAEETQYF.

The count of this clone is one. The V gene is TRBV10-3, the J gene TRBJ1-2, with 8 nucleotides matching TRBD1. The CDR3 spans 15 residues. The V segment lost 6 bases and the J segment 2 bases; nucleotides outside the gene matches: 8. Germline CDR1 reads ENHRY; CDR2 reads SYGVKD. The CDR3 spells CAISLAGQGNYGYTF. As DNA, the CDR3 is TGTGCCATCAGCCTTGCTGGACAGGGAAACTATGGCTACACCTTC.

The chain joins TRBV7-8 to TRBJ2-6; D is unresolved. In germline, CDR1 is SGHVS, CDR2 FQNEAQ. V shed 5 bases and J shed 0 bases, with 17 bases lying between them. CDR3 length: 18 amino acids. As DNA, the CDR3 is TGTGCCAGCAGCCTCTCCGGGTACCCACCCTCTGGGGCCAACGTCCTGACTTTC. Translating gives CASSLSGYPPSGANVLTF.

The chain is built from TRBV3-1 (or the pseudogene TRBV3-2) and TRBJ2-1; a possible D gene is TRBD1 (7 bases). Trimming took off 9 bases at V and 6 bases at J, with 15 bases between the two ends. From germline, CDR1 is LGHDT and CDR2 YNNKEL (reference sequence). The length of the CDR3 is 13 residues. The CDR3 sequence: CASRGQGVNEQFF. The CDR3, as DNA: TGTGCCAGTCGGGGGCAGGGGGTCAATGAGCAGTTCTTC.

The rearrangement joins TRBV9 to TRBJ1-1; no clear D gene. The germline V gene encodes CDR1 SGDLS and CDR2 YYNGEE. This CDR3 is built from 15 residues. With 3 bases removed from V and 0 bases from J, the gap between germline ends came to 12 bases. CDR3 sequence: CASSASGIMNTEAFF. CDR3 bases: TGTGCCAGCAGCGCCAGTGGCATTATGAACACTGAAGCTTTCTTT.

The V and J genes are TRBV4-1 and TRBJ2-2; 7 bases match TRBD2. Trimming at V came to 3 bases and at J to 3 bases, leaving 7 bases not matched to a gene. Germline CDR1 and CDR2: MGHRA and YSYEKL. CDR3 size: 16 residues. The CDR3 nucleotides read TGCGCCAGCAGCCAGGGAGGGAGGGATTACACCGGGGAGCTGTTTTTT. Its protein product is CASSQGGRDYTGELFF.

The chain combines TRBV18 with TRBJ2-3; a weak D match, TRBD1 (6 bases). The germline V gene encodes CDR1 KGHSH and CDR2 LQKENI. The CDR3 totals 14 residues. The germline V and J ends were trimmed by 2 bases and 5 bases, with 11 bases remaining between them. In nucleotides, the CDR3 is TGTGCCAGCTCACCAGAGACAGGCCGAGATACGCAGTATTTT. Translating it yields CASSPETGRDTQYF. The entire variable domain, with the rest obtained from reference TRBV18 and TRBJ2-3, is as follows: NAGVMQNPRHLVRRRGQEARLRCSPMKGHSHVYWYRQLPEEGLKFMVYLQKENIIDESGMPKERFSAEFPKEGPSILRIQQVVRGDSAAYFCASSPETGRDTQYFGPGTRLTVL.